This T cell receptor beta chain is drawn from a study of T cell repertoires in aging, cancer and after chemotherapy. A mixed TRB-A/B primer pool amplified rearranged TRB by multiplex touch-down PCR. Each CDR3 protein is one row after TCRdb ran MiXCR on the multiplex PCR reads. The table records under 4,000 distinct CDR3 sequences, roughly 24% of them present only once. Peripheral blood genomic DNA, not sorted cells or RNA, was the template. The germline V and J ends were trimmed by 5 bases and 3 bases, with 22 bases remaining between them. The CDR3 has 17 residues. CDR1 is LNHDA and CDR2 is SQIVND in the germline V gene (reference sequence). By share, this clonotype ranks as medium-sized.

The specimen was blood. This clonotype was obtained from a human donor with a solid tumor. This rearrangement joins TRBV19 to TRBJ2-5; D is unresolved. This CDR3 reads CASSPNPTSRVEETQYF. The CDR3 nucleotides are TGTGCCAGTAGTCCTAATCCGACGTCTAGGGTCGAAGAGACCCAGTACTTC. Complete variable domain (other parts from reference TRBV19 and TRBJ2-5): DGGITQSPKYLFRKEGQNVTLSCEQNLNHDAMYWYRQDPGQGLRLIYYSQIVNDFQKGDIAEGYSVSREKKESFPLTVTSAQKNPTAFYLCASSPNPTSRVEETQYFGPGTRLLVL.